The clone carrying this TCR beta chain was counted a few times. Antigen specificity is unknown. The source of the sample is a study of T cells after yellow fever vaccination. General study results and limits: Weaker, the secondary response peaked sooner, at day 5 versus 15. Only a small proportion of the clonotypes turned up in both the CD4 and the CD8 compartments, likely arising from convergent recombination. Reappearing after the booster were most of the clones from primary vaccination (about 95% CD4, around 90% CD8).

5'RACE template switching produced TCR cDNA carrying a universal primer site and UMIs. In TCRdb, the 5' RACE reads were re-called with MiXCR into one record per CDR3 protein. The table includes hundreds of thousands of distinct CDR3 sequences, roughly 6.2% detected once. The CDR3 is 14 amino acids. In germline, CDR1 is GTSNPN, CDR2 SVGIG (reference sequence). The V gene end was trimmed by 3 bases and the J gene end by 5 bases; junction bases not matched to a gene: 7. The J gene is TRBJ2-7, the V gene TRBV30; 10 nucleotides line up with TRBD2. The sample consisted of PBMCs, taken 5 days after the yellow fever booster vaccination. The clonotype originates from a man aged 30 to 39 who received the YFV17D yellow fever vaccine. The CDR3 loop reads CAWRWSSGRHEQYF. The CDR3 DNA reads as TGTGCCTGGAGGTGGTCTAGCGGGAGACACGAGCAGTACTTC.